These 2 T cell receptor beta chains were sequenced from one sample in a study of low-dose radiotherapy and immunotherapy resistance in tumors. With TRAV- and TRBV-specific primers, first-strand cDNA was made, covering the alpha and beta chains. TCRs underwent roughly 20 PCR cycles of amplification with a constant-region primer and V-primer adapter. TCRdb reprocessed the reads via MiXCR and lists one record per CDR3 protein. There are around 83,000 distinct CDR3 sequences in the sample; over 15% occur only once, and about 5.5% lies in the top ten. Time point here: before trial treatment. This specimen was PBMCs, taken before treatment. These receptors originate from a male donor with prostate cancer.

There are many counts of this clonotype. The chain combines TRBV7-2 with TRBJ1-2; 10 nucleotides match TRBD1. The CDR3 is 15 residues long. J gave up 14 bases and V 6 bases, and 18 bases lay outside the gene matches. CDR1 SGHTA and CDR2 FQGNSA come from the germline V gene. CDR3 region: CASSFLPAGQGSLTF. The CDR3 DNA follows: TGTGCCAGCAGTTTTCTACCGGCGGGACAGGGGTCTTTAACCTTC.

This clonotype was picked up many times. The chain couples TRBV4-2 to TRBJ2-2, with D maybe TRBD1 (5 bases). V was trimmed by 0 bases and J by 6 bases, leaving 11 bases between them. CDR1 LGHNA and CDR2 YNFKEQ come from the germline V gene. This CDR3 comprises 15 residues. The CDR3 DNA sequence: TGTGCCAGCAGCCAAGAAGTAGGGGCGTCCGGGGAGCTGTTTTTT. It yields the protein CASSQEVGASGELFF.